This T cell receptor (beta chain) was captured in a study of T-cell memory formation after mild COVID-19. Study-wide findings and caveats: There was no confirmation that second-wave clones peaking on day 37 were SARS-CoV-2 specific.

TCRdb reprocessed the 5' RACE reads with MiXCR, giving one entry per CDR3 protein. The data contain 450,000 to 650,000 distinct CDR3 sequences, approximately 20% of them singletons. In its sample, this clonotype was seen a few times. What it binds is not known. The CDR3 covers 13 residues. V lost 0 bases to trimming and J lost 5 bases, with 7 bases between them. From germline, CDR1 is MNHEY and CDR2 SMNVEV (reference sequence). The chain joins TRBV27 to TRBJ1-1; D call uncertain. The sequencing sample was made of PBMCs or a T cell subset sorted from them (not recorded which). This sequence was found in an adult woman who had mild COVID-19 (a few samples of this study predate the infection). Cell type and time point are not known. CDR3 coding DNA: TGTGCCAGCAGTTTATCGATCGGTACTGAAGCTTTCTTT. Its protein product is CASSLSIGTEAFF.